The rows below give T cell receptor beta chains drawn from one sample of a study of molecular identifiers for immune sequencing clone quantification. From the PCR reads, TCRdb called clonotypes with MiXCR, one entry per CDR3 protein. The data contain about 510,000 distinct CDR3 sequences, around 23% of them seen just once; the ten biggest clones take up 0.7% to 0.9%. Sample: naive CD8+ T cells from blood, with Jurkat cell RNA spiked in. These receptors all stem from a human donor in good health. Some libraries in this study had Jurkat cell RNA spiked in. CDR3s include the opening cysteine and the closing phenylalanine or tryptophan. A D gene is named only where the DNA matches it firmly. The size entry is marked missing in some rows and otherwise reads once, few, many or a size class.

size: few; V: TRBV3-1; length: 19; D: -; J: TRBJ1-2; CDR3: CASSRIAGPESRPIYGYTF; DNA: TGTGCCAGCAGCCGGATCGCAGGCCCTGAATCCCGTCCTATCTATGGCTACACCTTC
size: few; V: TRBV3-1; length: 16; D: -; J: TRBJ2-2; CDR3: CASSRTSYSNTGELFF; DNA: TGTGCCAGCAGCCGCACTAGCTACTCGAACACCGGGGAGCTGTTTTTT
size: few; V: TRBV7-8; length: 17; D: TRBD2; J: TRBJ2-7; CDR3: CASSLAPPSGGSYEQYF; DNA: TGTGCCAGCAGCCTAGCTCCTCCTAGCGGGGGATCCTACGAGCAGTACTTC
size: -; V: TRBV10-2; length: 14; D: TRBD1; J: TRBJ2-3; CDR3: CASTTGAGTDTQYF; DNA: TGCGCCAGCACCACAGGGGCCGGCACAGATACGCAGTATTTT
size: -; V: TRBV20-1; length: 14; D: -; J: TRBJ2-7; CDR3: CSALLGLGGYEQYF; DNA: TGCAGTGCTCTGCTAGGACTTGGGGGTTACGAGCAGTACTTC
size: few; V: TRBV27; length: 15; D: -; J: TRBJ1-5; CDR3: CASSPQGAGNQPQHF; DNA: TGTGCCAGCAGTCCGCAAGGGGCAGGCAATCAGCCCCAGCATTTT
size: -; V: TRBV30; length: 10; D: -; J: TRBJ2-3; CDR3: CAWLSDTQYF; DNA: TGTGCCTGGTTATCAGATACGCAGTATTTT
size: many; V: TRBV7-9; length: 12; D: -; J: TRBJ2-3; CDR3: CASSSYTDTQYF; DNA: TGTGCCAGCAGCTCCTACACAGATACGCAGTATTTT
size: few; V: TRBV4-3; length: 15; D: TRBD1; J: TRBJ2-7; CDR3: CASSQSTGETYEQYF; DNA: TGCGCCAGCAGCCAGTCGACAGGGGAGACCTACGAGCAGTACTTC
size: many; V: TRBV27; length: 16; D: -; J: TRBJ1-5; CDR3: CASSLFGQYGNQPQHF; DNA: TGTGCCAGCAGTTTATTCGGACAGTACGGCAATCAGCCCCAGCATTTT
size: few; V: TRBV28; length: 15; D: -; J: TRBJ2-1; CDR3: CASSFPGSYYNEQFF; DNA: TGTGCCAGCAGTTTTCCAGGGTCCTACTACAATGAGCAGTTCTTC
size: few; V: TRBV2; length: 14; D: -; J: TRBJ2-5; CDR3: CASSGPSLRETQYF; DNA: TGTGCCAGCAGTGGTCCCAGCCTTCGAGAGACCCAGTACTTC
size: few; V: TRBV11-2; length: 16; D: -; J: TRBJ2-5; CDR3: CASSIYAGQVQETQYF; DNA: TGTGCCAGCAGCATATATGCGGGGCAGGTCCAAGAGACCCAGTACTTC
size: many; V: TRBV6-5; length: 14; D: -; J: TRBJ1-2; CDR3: CASSSNGEIYGYTF; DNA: TGTGCCAGCAGTTCTAATGGTGAGATCTATGGCTACACCTTC
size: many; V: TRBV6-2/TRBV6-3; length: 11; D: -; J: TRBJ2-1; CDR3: CASNAGPEQFF; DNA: TGTGCCAGCAATGCTGGCCCGGAGCAGTTCTTC
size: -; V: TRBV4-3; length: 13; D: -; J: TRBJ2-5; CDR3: CAAGLGRGETQYF; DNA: TGCGCAGCTGGCCTCGGTCGGGGAGAGACCCAGTACTTC
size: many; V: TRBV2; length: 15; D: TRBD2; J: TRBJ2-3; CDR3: CASRALAGVTDTQYF; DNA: TGTGCCAGCAGGGCTCTAGCGGGGGTCACAGATACGCAGTATTTT
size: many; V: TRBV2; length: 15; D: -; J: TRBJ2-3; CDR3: CASGGFRDGTDTQYF; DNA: TGTGCCAGCGGAGGATTCCGGGACGGCACAGATACGCAGTATTTT
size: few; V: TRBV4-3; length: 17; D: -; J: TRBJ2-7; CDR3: CASSQDYARYGIYEQYF; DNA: TGCGCCAGCAGCCAAGATTACGCACGGTACGGGATTTACGAGCAGTACTTC
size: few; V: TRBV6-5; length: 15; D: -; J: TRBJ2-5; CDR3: CASSYSLGGEETQYF; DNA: TGTGCCAGCAGTTACTCTTTAGGAGGGGAGGAGACCCAGTACTTC
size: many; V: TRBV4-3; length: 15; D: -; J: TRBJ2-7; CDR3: CASSQDRGTTYEQYF; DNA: TGCGCCAGCAGCCAAGACAGGGGTACAACCTACGAGCAGTACTTC